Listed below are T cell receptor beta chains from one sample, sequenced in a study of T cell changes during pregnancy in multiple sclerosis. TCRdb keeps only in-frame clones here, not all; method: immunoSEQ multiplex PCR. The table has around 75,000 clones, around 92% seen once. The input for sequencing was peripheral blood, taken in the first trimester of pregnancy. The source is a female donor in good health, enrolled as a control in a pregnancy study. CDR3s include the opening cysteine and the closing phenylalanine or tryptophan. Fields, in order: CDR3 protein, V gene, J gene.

cdr3_aa: CASSLEAGSTDTQYF; v_call: TRBV5-1; j_call: TRBJ2-3
cdr3_aa: CASSLPGGTEAFF; v_call: TRBV7-6; j_call: TRBJ1-1
cdr3_aa: CASSDLRGRGDEKLFF; v_call: TRBV19; j_call: TRBJ1-4
cdr3_aa: CASSGPGFTDTQYF; v_call: TRBV7-6; j_call: TRBJ2-3
cdr3_aa: CASSTGQTNTGELFF; v_call: TRBV11-2; j_call: TRBJ2-2
cdr3_aa: CASRSDRVGQPQHF; v_call: TRBV21-1; j_call: TRBJ1-5
cdr3_aa: CASTLRGTGELFF; v_call: TRBV5-6; j_call: TRBJ2-2
cdr3_aa: CASSLLGTYQPQHF; v_call: TRBV27; j_call: TRBJ1-5
cdr3_aa: CASSAFGTGGYNSPLHF; v_call: TRBV6-1; j_call: TRBJ1-6
cdr3_aa: CACAYGGHSDEQFF; v_call: TRBV18; j_call: TRBJ2-1
cdr3_aa: CASSDPTYNEQFF; v_call: TRBV6-4; j_call: TRBJ2-1
cdr3_aa: CASSPLGQNQPQHF; v_call: TRBV4-1; j_call: TRBJ1-5
cdr3_aa: CASSLDITNYGYTF; v_call: TRBV5-4; j_call: TRBJ1-2
cdr3_aa: CASSGYRGAWDSPLHF; v_call: TRBV5-8; j_call: TRBJ1-6
cdr3_aa: CASSSTSGDQETQYF; v_call: TRBV7-8; j_call: TRBJ2-5
cdr3_aa: CASTPGLTFYGYTF; v_call: TRBV19; j_call: TRBJ1-2
cdr3_aa: CASSSNLRDRNQPQHF; v_call: TRBV27; j_call: TRBJ1-5
cdr3_aa: CASSYTSGGAYEQYF; v_call: TRBV6-5; j_call: TRBJ2-7
cdr3_aa: CASSYSSSSYNEQFF; v_call: TRBV6-6; j_call: TRBJ2-1
cdr3_aa: CASSVDSGGFDEQFF; v_call: TRBV9; j_call: TRBJ2-1
cdr3_aa: CASSTGDRGVYEQYF; v_call: TRBV11-2; j_call: TRBJ2-7
cdr3_aa: CASSPTATGNTEAFF; v_call: TRBV18; j_call: TRBJ1-1
cdr3_aa: CASSVAGLNYGYTF; v_call: TRBV9; j_call: TRBJ1-2
cdr3_aa: CASSQGLAGVNEQFF; v_call: TRBV11-2; j_call: TRBJ2-1